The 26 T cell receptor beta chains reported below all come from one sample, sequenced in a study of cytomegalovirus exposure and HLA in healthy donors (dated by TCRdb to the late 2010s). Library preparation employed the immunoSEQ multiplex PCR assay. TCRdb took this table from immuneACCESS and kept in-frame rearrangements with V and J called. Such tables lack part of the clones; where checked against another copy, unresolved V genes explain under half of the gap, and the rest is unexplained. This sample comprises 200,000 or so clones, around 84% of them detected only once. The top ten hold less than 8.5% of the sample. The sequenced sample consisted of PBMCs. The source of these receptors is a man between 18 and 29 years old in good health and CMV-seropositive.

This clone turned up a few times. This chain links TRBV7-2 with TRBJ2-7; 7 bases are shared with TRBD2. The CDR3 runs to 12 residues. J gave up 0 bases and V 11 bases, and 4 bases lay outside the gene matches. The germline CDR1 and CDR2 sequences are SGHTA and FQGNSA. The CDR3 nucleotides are TGTGCCGCCGGGGAGGGCTCCTACGAGCAGTACTTC. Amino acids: CAAGEGSYEQYF.

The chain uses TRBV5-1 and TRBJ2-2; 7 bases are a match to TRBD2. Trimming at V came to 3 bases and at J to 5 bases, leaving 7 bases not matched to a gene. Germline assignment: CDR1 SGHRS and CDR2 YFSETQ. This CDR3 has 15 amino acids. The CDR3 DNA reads TGCGCCAGCAGCTCCCGGCTAGCGGCGACCGGGGAGCTGTTTTTT. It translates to CASSSRLAATGELFF. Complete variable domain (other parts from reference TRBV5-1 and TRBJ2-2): KAGVTQTPRYLIKTRGQQVTLSCSPISGHRSVSWYQQTPGQGLQFLFEYFSETQRNKGNFPGRFSGRQFSNSRSEMNVSTLELGDSALYLCASSSRLAATGELFFGEGSRLTVL.

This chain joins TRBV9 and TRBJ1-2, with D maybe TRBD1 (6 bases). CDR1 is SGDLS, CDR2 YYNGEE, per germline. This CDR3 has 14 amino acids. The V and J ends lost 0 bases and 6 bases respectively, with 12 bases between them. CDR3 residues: CASSVAGGADGYTF. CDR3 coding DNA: TGTGCCAGCAGCGTAGCGGGGGGCGCAGATGGCTACACCTTC. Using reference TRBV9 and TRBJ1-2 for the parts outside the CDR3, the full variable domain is DSGVTQTPKHLITATGQRVTLRCSPRSGDLSVYWYQQSLDQGLQFLIQYYNGEERAKGNILERFSAQQFPDLHSELNLSSLELGDSALYFCASSVAGGADGYTFGSGTRLTVV.

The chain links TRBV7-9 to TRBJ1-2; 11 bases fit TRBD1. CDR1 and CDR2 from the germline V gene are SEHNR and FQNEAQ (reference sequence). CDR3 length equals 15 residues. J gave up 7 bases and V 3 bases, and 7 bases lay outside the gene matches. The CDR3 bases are TGTGCCAGCAGCTTCGGGACAGGGGGGGGTGGTGGCTACACCTTC. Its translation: CASSFGTGGGGGYTF.

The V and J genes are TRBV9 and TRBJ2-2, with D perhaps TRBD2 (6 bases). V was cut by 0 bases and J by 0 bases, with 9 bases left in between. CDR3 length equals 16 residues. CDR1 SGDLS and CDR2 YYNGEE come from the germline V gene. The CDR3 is CASSVAPGANTGELFF. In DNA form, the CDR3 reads TGTGCCAGCAGCGTAGCTCCGGGGGCGAACACCGGGGAGCTGTTTTTT.

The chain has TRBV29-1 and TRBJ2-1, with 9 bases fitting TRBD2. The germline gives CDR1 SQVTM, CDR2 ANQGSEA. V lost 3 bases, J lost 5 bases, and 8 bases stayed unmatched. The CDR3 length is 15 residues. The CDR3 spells CSVEERGRADNEQFF. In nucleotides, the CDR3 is TGCAGCGTTGAGGAACGCGGGAGGGCCGACAATGAGCAGTTCTTC.

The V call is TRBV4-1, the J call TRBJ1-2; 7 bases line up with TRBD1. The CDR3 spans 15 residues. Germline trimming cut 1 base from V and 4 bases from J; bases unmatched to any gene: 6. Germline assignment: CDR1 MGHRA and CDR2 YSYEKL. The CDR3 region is CASSQGDRATYGYTF. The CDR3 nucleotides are TGCGCCAGCAGCCAAGGCGACAGGGCCACCTATGGCTACACCTTC.

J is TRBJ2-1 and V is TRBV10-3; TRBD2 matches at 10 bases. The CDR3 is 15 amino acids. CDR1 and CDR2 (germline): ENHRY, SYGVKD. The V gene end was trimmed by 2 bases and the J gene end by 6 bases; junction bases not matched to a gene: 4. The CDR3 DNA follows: TGTGCCATCAGTGAGGAGCGGGAGGGGGGCAATGAGCAGTTCTTC. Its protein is CAISEEREGGNEQFF.

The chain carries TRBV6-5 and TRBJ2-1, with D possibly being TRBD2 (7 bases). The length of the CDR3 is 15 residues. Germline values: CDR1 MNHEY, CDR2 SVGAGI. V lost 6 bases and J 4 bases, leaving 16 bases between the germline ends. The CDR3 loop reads CASRRGGGKYNEQFF. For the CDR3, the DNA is TGTGCCAGCAGAAGAGGGGGGGGGAAGTACAATGAGCAGTTCTTC.

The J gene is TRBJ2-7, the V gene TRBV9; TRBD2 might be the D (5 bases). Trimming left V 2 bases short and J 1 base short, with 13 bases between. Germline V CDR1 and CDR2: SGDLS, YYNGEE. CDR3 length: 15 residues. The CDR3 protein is CASSVESGLSYEQYF. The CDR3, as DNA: TGTGCCAGCAGCGTTGAATCCGGACTTTCCTACGAGCAGTACTTC.

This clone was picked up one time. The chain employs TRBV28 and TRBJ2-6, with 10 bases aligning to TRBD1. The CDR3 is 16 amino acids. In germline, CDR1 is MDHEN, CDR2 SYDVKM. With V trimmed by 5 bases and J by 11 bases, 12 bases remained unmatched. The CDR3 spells CASSTQPGTGDHVLTF. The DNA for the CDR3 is TGTGCCAGCAGTACTCAACCCGGGACAGGGGACCACGTCCTGACTTTC.

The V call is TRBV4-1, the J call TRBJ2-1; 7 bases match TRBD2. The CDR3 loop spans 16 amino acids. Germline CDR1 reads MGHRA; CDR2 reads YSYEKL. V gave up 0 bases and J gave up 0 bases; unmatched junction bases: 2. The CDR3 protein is CASSQEAGISYNEQFF. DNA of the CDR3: TGCGCCAGCAGCCAAGAAGCGGGGATCTCCTACAATGAGCAGTTCTTC.

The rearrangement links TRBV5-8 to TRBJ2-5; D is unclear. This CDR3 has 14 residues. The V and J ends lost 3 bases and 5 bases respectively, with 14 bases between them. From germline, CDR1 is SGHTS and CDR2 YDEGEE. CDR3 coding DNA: TGTGCCAGCAGCTATCCTGACACTCCGGAGACCCAGTACTTC. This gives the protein CASSYPDTPETQYF.

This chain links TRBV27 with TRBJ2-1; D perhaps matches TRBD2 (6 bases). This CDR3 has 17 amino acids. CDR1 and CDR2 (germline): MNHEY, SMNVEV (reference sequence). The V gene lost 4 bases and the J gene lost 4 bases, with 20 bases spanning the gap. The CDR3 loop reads CASSSSSFREAYNEQFF. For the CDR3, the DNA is TGTGCCAGCAGTTCTTCTTCTTTTAGGGAGGCTTACAATGAGCAGTTCTTC.

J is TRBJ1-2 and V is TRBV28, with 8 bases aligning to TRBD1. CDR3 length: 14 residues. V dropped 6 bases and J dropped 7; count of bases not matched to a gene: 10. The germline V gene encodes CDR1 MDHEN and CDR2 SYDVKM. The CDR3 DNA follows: TGTGCCAGCAGGTTGGGGACCAGGGGGCGTGGCTACACCTTC. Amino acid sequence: CASRLGTRGRGYTF.

The CDR3 region is CASSFFIGGTNTGELFF. CDR3 bases: TGTGCCAGCAGTTTTTTTATTGGCGGGACGAACACCGGGGAGCTGTTTTTT. The V gene is TRBV28, the J gene TRBJ2-2, with a weak D call TRBD2 (6 bases). CDR1 and CDR2 from the germline V gene are MDHEN and SYDVKM. The CDR3 covers 17 residues. Trimming removed 3 bases at V and 0 bases at J, with 14 bases between.

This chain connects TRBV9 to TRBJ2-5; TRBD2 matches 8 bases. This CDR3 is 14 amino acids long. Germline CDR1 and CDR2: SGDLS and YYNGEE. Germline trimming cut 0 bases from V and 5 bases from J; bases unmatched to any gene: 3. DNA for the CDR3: TGTGCCAGCAGCGTAGTTGGCGGGGGGGAGACCCAGTACTTC. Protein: CASSVVGGGETQYF.

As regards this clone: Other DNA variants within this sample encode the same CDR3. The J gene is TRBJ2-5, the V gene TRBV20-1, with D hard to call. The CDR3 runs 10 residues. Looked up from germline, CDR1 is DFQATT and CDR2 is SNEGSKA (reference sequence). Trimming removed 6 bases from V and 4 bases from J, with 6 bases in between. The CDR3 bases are TGCAGTGCGCGGTCAGAGACCCAGTACTTC. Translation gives CSARSETQYF.

The CDR3 spells CASSLTLNTEAFF. The DNA of the CDR3 is TGTGCCAGCAGCTTGACTTTGAACACTGAAGCTTTCTTT. The rearrangement links TRBV7-2 to TRBJ1-1; D is uncertain. V lost 3 bases to trimming and J lost 0 bases, with 5 bases between them. This CDR3 region has 13 residues. Germline-derived CDR1 and CDR2 are SGHTA and FQGNSA.

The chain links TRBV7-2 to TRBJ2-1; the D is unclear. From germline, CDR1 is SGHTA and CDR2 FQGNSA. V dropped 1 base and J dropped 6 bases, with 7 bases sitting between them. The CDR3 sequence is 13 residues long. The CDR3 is CASSLELPNEQFF. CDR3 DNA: TGTGCCAGCAGCTTAGAACTGCCCAATGAGCAGTTCTTC. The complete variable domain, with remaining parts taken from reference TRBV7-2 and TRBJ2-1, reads GAGVSQSPSNKVTEKGKDVELRCDPISGHTALYWYRQSLGQGLEFLIYFQGNSAPDKSGLPSDRFSAERTGGSVSTLTIQRTQQEDSAVYLCASSLELPNEQFFGPGTRLTVL.

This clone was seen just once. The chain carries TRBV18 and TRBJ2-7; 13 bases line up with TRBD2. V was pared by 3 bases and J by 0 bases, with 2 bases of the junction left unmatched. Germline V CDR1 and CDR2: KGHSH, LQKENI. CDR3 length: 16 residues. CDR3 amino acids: CASSPGLAGISYEQYF. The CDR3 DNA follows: TGTGCCAGCTCACCGGGACTAGCGGGGATCTCCTACGAGCAGTACTTC. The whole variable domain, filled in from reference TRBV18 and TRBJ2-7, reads NAGVMQNPRHLVRRRGQEARLRCSPMKGHSHVYWYRQLPEEGLKFMVYLQKENIIDESGMPKERFSAEFPKEGPSILRIQQVVRGDSAAYFCASSPGLAGISYEQYFGPGTRLTVT.

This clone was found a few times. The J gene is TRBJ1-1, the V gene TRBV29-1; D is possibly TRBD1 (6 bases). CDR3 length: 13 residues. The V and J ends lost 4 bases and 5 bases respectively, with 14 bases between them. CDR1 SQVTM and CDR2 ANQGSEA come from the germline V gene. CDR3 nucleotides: TGCAGCGTTGCGGCAGGGGAAGGAACTGAAGCTTTCTTT. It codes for CSVAAGEGTEAFF.

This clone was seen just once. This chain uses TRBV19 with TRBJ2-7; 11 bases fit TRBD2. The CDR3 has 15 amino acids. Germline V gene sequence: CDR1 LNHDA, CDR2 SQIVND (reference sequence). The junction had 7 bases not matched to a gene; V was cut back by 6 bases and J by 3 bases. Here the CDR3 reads CASSPTSGSGYEQYF. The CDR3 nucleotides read TGTGCCAGTAGCCCAACTAGCGGGAGTGGCTACGAGCAGTACTTC.

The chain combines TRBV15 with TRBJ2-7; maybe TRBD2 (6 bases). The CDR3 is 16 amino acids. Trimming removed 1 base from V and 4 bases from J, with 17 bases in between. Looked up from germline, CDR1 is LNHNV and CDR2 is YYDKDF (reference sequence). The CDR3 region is CATSRAGGSGGYEQYF. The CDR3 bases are TGTGCCACCAGCAGAGCCGGCGGCTCAGGAGGGTACGAGCAGTACTTC.

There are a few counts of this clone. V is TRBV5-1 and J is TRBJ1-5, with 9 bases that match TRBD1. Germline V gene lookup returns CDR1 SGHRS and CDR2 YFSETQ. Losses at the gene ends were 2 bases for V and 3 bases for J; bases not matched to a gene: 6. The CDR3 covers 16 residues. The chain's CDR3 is CASSLGTGLHNQPQHF. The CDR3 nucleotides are TGCGCCAGCAGCTTAGGGACAGGGCTACACAATCAGCCCCAGCATTTT.

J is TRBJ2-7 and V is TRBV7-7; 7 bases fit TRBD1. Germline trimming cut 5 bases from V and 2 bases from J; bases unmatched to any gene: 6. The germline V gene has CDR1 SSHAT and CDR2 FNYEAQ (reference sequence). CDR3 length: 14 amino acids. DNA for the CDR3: TGTGCCAGCAGCCCAGGGACAGCCCCCTACGAGCAGTACTTC. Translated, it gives CASSPGTAPYEQYF.